This record looks at one TCR beta chain sequence and its context. The data were taken from a study of technical replicates of blood from a few donors. This table comes from immunoSEQ multiplex PCR, and its TCRdb copy is limited to in-frame clones, with some not included. The table records around 13,000 clones, 75% to 85% of them present only once. Germline CDR1 is LNHDA and CDR2 is SQIVND (reference sequence). V dropped 10 bases and J dropped 8; count of bases not matched to a gene: 6. The CDR3 has 12 residues. Source material: PBMCs. This sequence joins TRBV19 and TRBJ2-2, with 8 bases aligning to TRBD2. This clonotype was obtained from a human donor in good health. Here the CDR3 DNA reads TGTGCCATTGGAGCGGGAGAAGGGGAGCTGTTTTTT. Its translation: CAIGAGEGELFF.